This T cell receptor (beta chain) came from a study of blood T cell repertoires in COVID-19. Study as a whole: Some COVID-19 samples were acute and others convalescent; all came from the United States, Italy and Spain. In each case, the material was cDNA or gDNA derived from T cells, B-cell-depleted T cells, or PBMCs.

As handled by the study authors: Estimation of nucleated cell counts was performed using reference gene primer amplification. Sequencing was performed with immunoSEQ multiplex PCR; in TCRdb, only in-frame clones are kept and a portion is missing. The V and J calls and clone size were taken over from that table, and D and trimming were inferred from the DNA. The data show approximately 190,000 clones, around 84% seen once. CDR3 length: 16 residues. Germline V gives CDR1 KGHSH, CDR2 LQKENI. Trimming took off 3 bases at V and 0 bases at J, with 12 bases between the two ends. V is TRBV18 and J is TRBJ1-3; D is unclear. The sequence was obtained from a human donor in a cohort sampled during active COVID-19. Sequencing was performed on peripheral blood. CDR3 nucleotides: TGTGCCAGCTCACCGGGCACGGACTCCTCTGGAAACACCATATATTTT. Protein sequence: CASSPGTDSSGNTIYF.